This T cell receptor (beta chain) came from a study of shared clonotypes between healthy human individuals. This CDR3 has 13 residues. The V gene's germline CDR1 is SGHRS and CDR2 YFSETQ. Deletions cut 1 base from V and 1 base from J, with 5 bases between. Data came from immunoSEQ multiplex PCR; TCRdb stores just in-frame clones and leaves some out. The table includes 400,000 to 600,000 clones, about 75% detected once. Note on this clone: The same CDR3 can be traced to other DNA sequences in this sample.

The sample taken for sequencing was PBMCs. The gene calls are TRBV5-1 and TRBJ2-5; D call uncertain. The TCR comes from a woman aged 40 to 50 in good health. Some clones in this sample may be carry-over from other donors' samples. The CDR3 reads CASSLRAQETQYF. The CDR3, as DNA: TGCGCCAGCAGCTTGAGGGCCCAAGAGACCCAGTACTTC.